This TCR beta chain was captured by sequencing in a study of shared clonotypes between healthy human individuals. Study in general: Three plates each covered CD4 naive and memory; CD8 naive two, CD8 memory one.

Study outcomes and limitations: In general, naive subsets displayed greater estimated richness than memory subsets did.

The CDR3 totals 12 residues. Germline CDR1 and CDR2: LGHNT and FRNRAP. Deletions cut 8 bases from V and 5 bases from J, with 10 bases between. To note about this clone: Its antigen is unidentified.

Replicate sorted-subset PCRs were loaded with about 0.2 ug DNA, about 31,000 T cell genomes. Libraries were prepared by immunoSEQ multiplex PCR; TCRdb keeps only in-frame clonotypes and omits some of them. The profile shows around 640,000 clones, approximately 96% of them singletons. The naive CD8 population came from CD45RO-negative cells selected for CCR7, without terminally differentiated effector memory CD45RA+ cells. Sequencing used naive CD8+ T cells sorted from blood. This TCR came from a woman aged 25 to 39 in good health. V gene TRBV12-5 combines with J gene TRBJ1-5, with a weak D call TRBD1 (6 bases). The CDR3 here is CASSAGDQPQHF. The CDR3 nucleotides are TGTGCTAGTTCTGCAGGGGATCAGCCCCAGCATTTT.